Listed here are 25 T cell receptor beta chains from one sample, sequenced in a study of blood T cell repertoires in COVID-19. The assay was immunoSEQ multiplex PCR, and TCRdb's table has in-frame clones only and misses some. The table shows 100,000 to 150,000 clones, with roughly 85% occurring only once. The sample taken for sequencing was peripheral blood. These receptors were collected from an elderly man with active or convalescent COVID-19.

V gene TRBV18 combines with J gene TRBJ2-7; D perhaps matches TRBD1 (6 bases). The germline V and J ends were trimmed by 3 bases and 0 bases, with 9 bases remaining between them. The CDR3 loop spans 14 amino acids. CDR1 and CDR2 from the germline V gene are KGHSH and LQKENI. The CDR3 bases are TGTGCCAGCTCACCCTCGACAGGCTCCTACGAGCAGTACTTC. Translated: CASSPSTGSYEQYF.

This clone has just a few counts. This sequence joins TRBV7-9 and TRBJ2-1; D is undetermined. Germline values: CDR1 SEHNR, CDR2 FQNEAQ (reference sequence). The ends were cut back, 6 bases at V and 10 bases at J, with 19 bases in the middle. The CDR3 loop spans 14 amino acids. CDR3 DNA: TGTGCCAGCAGTTCCCCCTCCGTGCGACTGGAGCAGTTCTTC. This sequence encodes CASSSPSVRLEQFF.

The V gene is TRBV2, the J gene TRBJ2-7; 7 nucleotides align to TRBD2. The CDR3 consists of 13 residues. CDR1 and CDR2 from the germline V gene are SNHLY and FYNNEI. The ends lost 6 bases at V and 3 bases at J; junction bases unmatched: 5. The CDR3 is CASRGEGLYEQYF. CDR3 sequence (DNA): TGTGCCAGCAGGGGGGAGGGCCTCTACGAGCAGTACTTC.

The rearrangement uses TRBV7-2 and TRBJ2-1, with D possibly matching TRBD1 (6 bases). The length of the CDR3 is 15 residues. V lost 4 bases to trimming and J lost 5 bases, with 15 bases between them. The V gene's germline CDR1 is SGHTA and CDR2 FQGNSA. DNA of the CDR3: TGTGCCAGCAGCTACAGGGTTGTGGTGGACAATGAGCAGTTCTTC. Its translation is CASSYRVVVDNEQFF.

The chain carries TRBV12-3 or TRBV12-4 and TRBJ2-1; 8 bases are shared with TRBD2. The CDR3 length is 13 residues. V gave up 5 bases and J gave up 4 bases; unmatched junction bases: 1. CDR3 DNA: TGTGCCAGCAGTCCGGGGGGGTACAATGAGCAGTTCTTC. As protein: CASSPGGYNEQFF.

The gene calls are TRBV5-1 and TRBJ2-5, with 11 bases fitting TRBD1. The CDR3 has 17 amino acids. V trimming: 2 bases; J trimming: 2 bases; junction bases outside the gene matches: 8. CDR1 and CDR2 (germline): SGHRS, YFSETQ. CDR3 nucleotides: TGCGCCAGCAGCTTCCCCCGGACAGGGGGCGAACAAGAGACCCAGTACTTC. Encoded protein: CASSFPRTGGEQETQYF.

This chain joins TRBV7-9 and TRBJ1-2; D is ambiguous. V gave up 5 bases and J gave up 8 bases, with 18 bases separating them. The CDR3 is made up of 14 amino acids. Looked up from germline, CDR1 is SEHNR and CDR2 is FQNEAQ (reference sequence). CDR3 amino acids: CASSLSSASPGYTF. In nucleotides, the CDR3 is TGTGCCAGCAGCCTCTCCTCAGCGTCACCGGGCTACACCTTC.

The V gene is TRBV11-1, the J gene TRBJ1-4; 7 positions match TRBD1. The CDR3 consists of 15 residues. Germline V gene data show CDR1 as SGHAT and CDR2 as FQDESV (reference sequence). With 5 bases clipped from V and 6 bases from J, the junction kept 9 bases outside the gene matches. The CDR3 spells CASSRLTGWDEKLFF. For the CDR3, the DNA is TGTGCCAGCAGCCGCCTGACAGGGTGGGATGAAAAACTGTTTTTT.

This clone was recorded once. The chain couples TRBV18 to TRBJ1-6; 7 nucleotides align to TRBD1. CDR3 length equals 16 residues. V trimming: 2 bases; J trimming: 6 bases; junction bases outside the gene matches: 7. CDR1 is KGHSH, CDR2 LQKENI, per germline. The CDR3 DNA is TGTGCCAGCTCACCAACAGGGGCCGGCTTTAATTCACCCCTCCACTTT. Amino acid sequence: CASSPTGAGFNSPLHF.

The chain joins TRBV27 to TRBJ2-7, with unresolved D. The CDR3 extends over 14 amino acids. The ends were cut back, 0 bases at V and 3 bases at J, with 9 bases in the middle. The germline V gene encodes CDR1 MNHEY and CDR2 SMNVEV (reference sequence). The CDR3 DNA follows: TGTGCCAGCAGTTTATCAGTACTCGGCTACGAGCAGTACTTC. As protein: CASSLSVLGYEQYF.

The DNA for the CDR3 is TGTGCCAGCAGCTTCCGAGGCGGGGGGGCCGAAGACGAGCAGTACTTC. It encodes CASSFRGGGAEDEQYF. The J gene is TRBJ2-7, the V gene TRBV9; TRBD2 matches 9 bases. The length of the CDR3 is 16 residues. Losses at the gene ends were 4 bases for V and 5 bases for J; bases not matched to a gene: 13. Germline CDR1 reads SGDLS; CDR2 reads YYNGEE.

The gene calls are TRBV7-9 and TRBJ1-1; tentatively, D is TRBD1 (5 bases). Trimming shortened V by 6 bases and J by 5 bases, and 19 bases separated the two germline ends. The V gene's germline CDR1 is SEHNR and CDR2 FQNEAQ (reference sequence). This CDR3 comprises 15 residues. The CDR3 sequence: CASREAVGARTEAFF. Written as DNA, the CDR3 is TGTGCCAGCAGAGAAGCAGTTGGGGCGCGTACTGAAGCTTTCTTT.

The V gene is TRBV5-6, the J gene TRBJ1-2; 9 positions agree with TRBD1. Germline trimming cut 2 bases from V and 2 bases from J; bases unmatched to any gene: 4. Germline V CDR1 and CDR2: SGHDT, YYEEEE. This CDR3 contains 15 residues. The CDR3 coding sequence is TGTGCCAGCAGCTTACCCGGGACAGGGAACTATGGCTACACCTTC. Translation: CASSLPGTGNYGYTF.

The chain joins TRBV5-1 to TRBJ2-3, with TRBD2 matching over 9 bases. The length of the CDR3 is 15 residues. V shed 4 bases and J 0 bases; nucleotides not matched to a gene: 3. From germline, CDR1 is SGHRS and CDR2 YFSETQ. The DNA for the CDR3 is TGCGCCAGCAGCCGTAGCGGGAGCAGCACAGATACGCAGTATTTT. This sequence encodes CASSRSGSSTDTQYF.

The chain is built from TRBV13 and TRBJ2-2, with D hard to call. CDR1 is PRHDT, CDR2 FYEKMQ, per germline (reference sequence). Trimming removed 5 bases at V and 5 bases at J, with 6 bases between. CDR3 length equals 12 residues. DNA of the CDR3: TGTGCCAGCAGCCTTAGAACCGGGGAGCTGTTTTTT. Amino acids: CASSLRTGELFF.

The V gene is TRBV7-2, the J gene TRBJ1-2; D is unresolved. The CDR3 totals 14 residues. Germline CDR1 SGHTA, CDR2 FQGNSA. Deletions cut 1 base from V and 8 bases from J, with 14 bases between. The DNA of the CDR3 is TGTGCCAGCAGCTTAGTGGCAGTACGCGGGGGCTACACCTTC. Its protein is CASSLVAVRGGYTF.

This clone was found a few times. The V and J genes are TRBV6-4 and TRBJ2-7; 7 bases are shared with TRBD2. Germline CDR1 reads MRHNA; CDR2 reads SNTAGT. This CDR3 contains 13 residues. J lost 6 bases, V lost 3 bases, and 5 bases had no gene match. CDR3 nucleotides: TGTGCCAGCAGTGAAGGCGGGAGCGGCGAGCAGTACTTC. Translating gives CASSEGGSGEQYF.

The chain employs TRBV7-9 and TRBJ1-2; weak D call: TRBD1 (5 bases). The CDR3 contains 16 residues. Trimming left V 3 bases short and J 7 bases short, with 21 bases between. In germline, CDR1 is SEHNR, CDR2 FQNEAQ (reference sequence). This CDR3 reads CASSFNSGTGRGGYTF. As DNA, the CDR3 is TGTGCCAGCAGCTTTAACTCCGGGACTGGTAGAGGTGGCTACACCTTC.

Only one count was recorded for this clone. This chain uses TRBV7-2 with TRBJ1-1; 7 bases match TRBD1. J lost 4 bases, V lost 1 base, and 3 bases had no gene match. Germline CDR1 is SGHTA and CDR2 is FQGNSA. CDR3 length: 14 amino acids. The DNA for the CDR3 is TGTGCCAGCAGCTTAGAGGGGGCGTTCACTGAAGCTTTCTTT. Its protein product is CASSLEGAFTEAFF.

The V and J genes are TRBV15 and TRBJ1-1; no reliable D call. Germline CDR1 and CDR2: LNHNV and YYDKDF (reference sequence). The CDR3 runs 16 residues. V was shortened by 2 bases and J by 0 bases, with 13 bases between the two germline ends. The CDR3 protein is CATSRPPLGLNTEAFF. DNA for the CDR3: TGTGCCACCAGCAGACCCCCGCTGGGCTTGAACACTGAAGCTTTCTTT.

The V gene is TRBV5-1, the J gene TRBJ2-5; 8 bases are shared with TRBD2. From germline, CDR1 is SGHRS and CDR2 YFSETQ. The CDR3 covers 16 residues. V was pared by 0 bases and J by 5 bases, with 9 bases of the junction left unmatched. CDR3 sequence reads: CASSLAVRGGTETQYF. In DNA form, the CDR3 reads TGCGCCAGCAGCTTGGCCGTACGGGGGGGCACGGAGACCCAGTACTTC.

The CDR3 loop is CSASREAGGYQETQYF. CDR3 DNA: TGCAGTGCTAGTAGGGAAGCGGGGGGGTACCAAGAGACCCAGTACTTC. The chain joins TRBV20-1 to TRBJ2-5, with 10 positions matching TRBD2. Germline trimming cut 3 bases from V and 0 bases from J; bases unmatched to any gene: 7. The CDR3 length is 16 residues. Germline V gene sequence: CDR1 DFQATT, CDR2 SNEGSKA (reference sequence).

The V gene is TRBV6-4, the J gene TRBJ2-7; D may be TRBD1 (6 bases). This CDR3 has 13 residues. Trimming took off 6 bases at V and 6 bases at J, with 15 bases between the two ends. Germline V gives CDR1 MRHNA, CDR2 SNTAGT. The CDR3, as DNA: TGTGCCAGCAGCTTTACAGGGACCTCCGAGCAGTACTTC. As protein: CASSFTGTSEQYF.

This clone was found once. The rearrangement joins TRBV6-1 to TRBJ2-5; D is ambiguous. This CDR3 comprises 11 residues. Trimming shortened V by 6 bases and J by 4 bases, and 6 bases separated the two germline ends. CDR1 and CDR2 from the germline V gene are MNHNS and SASEGT. The CDR3 sequence: CASSPRETQYF. CDR3 coding DNA: TGTGCCAGCAGCCCTCGAGAGACCCAGTACTTC.

This chain uses TRBV4-3 with TRBJ2-7; D might be TRBD2 (5 bases). The V end was cut by 0 bases, the J end by 8 bases, with 14 bases between. This CDR3 comprises 14 residues. The germline V gene encodes CDR1 LGHNA and CDR2 YSLEER. CDR3 in amino acids: CASSQDLDSEKQYF. CDR3 in DNA: TGCGCCAGCAGCCAAGATCTTGATAGCGAGAAGCAGTACTTC.